A selection of T cell receptor beta chains follows, all from one sample in a study of CD8 T cells in Susac syndrome. TCRdb analysed the immunoSEQ multiplex PCR reads with MiXCR anew, one entry per CDR3 protein. Of approximately 94,000 distinct CDR3 sequences in the sample, 95% were seen once. Sequenced material: CD8+ T cells from PBMCs. The source of these receptors is a human donor with Susac syndrome. The CDR3 runs from the conserved cysteine through the conserved F or W. The order of the fields is V gene, clone size, D gene, J gene, CDR3 DNA, CDR3 protein. A D gene is named only where the DNA matches it firmly. Size is omitted from some rows. Given values are once, few, many or a class for expanded clones.

TRBV7-3	once	-	TRBJ2-5	TGTGCCAGCAGCCAAAAGGGGGACCTAGGAGAGACCCAGTACTTC	CASSQKGDLGETQYF
TRBV24-1	-	-	TRBJ2-7	TGTGCCACCAGTGACCCCGCCTCCGAGCAGTACTTC	CATSDPASEQYF
TRBV2	-	-	TRBJ1-4	TGTGCCAGCAGTGACGTTGGGCGGTGGGATGAAAAACTGTTTTTT	CASSDVGRWDEKLFF
TRBV12-3/TRBV12-4	-	TRBD1	TRBJ2-7	TGTGCCAGCAGTTTACGGACAGGGGGTCCCTACGAGCAGTACTTC	CASSLRTGGPYEQYF
TRBV5-1	-	-	TRBJ1-1	TGCGCCAGCAGCACGACAGTCATGAACACTGAAGCTTTCTTT	CASSTTVMNTEAFF
TRBV20-1	-	-	TRBJ2-1	TGCAGTGCTAGAGATTTTAGGCAGAACAATGAGCAGTTCTTC	CSARDFRQNNEQFF
TRBV9	-	TRBD2	TRBJ2-7	TGTGCCAGCAGCGGCGGGGGGGACGATGGGACCTACGAGCAGTACTTC	CASSGGGDDGTYEQYF
TRBV4-1	-	-	TRBJ2-7	TGCGCCAGCAGCCCGACTAGGACAGGCAGCGAGCAGTACTTC	CASSPTRTGSEQYF
TRBV13	-	-	TRBJ1-1	TGTGCCAGCAGCTTAGAACGGCAGGGTGGGGCTTTCTTT	CASSLERQGGAFF
TRBV28	-	-	TRBJ2-3	TGTGCCAGCGGCTCAGATACGCAGTATTTT	CASGSDTQYF
TRBV6-6	-	TRBD1	TRBJ2-5	TGTGCCAGCAGTTTGGACAGGGGAAGGGGGGGAGAGACCCAGTACTTC	CASSLDRGRGGETQYF
TRBV6-1	-	-	TRBJ2-1	TGTGCCAGCACGGCATCCTACAATGAGCAGTTCTTC	CASTASYNEQFF
TRBV2	-	-	TRBJ2-1	TGTGCCAGCAGTGAAGAGGATCTGGGTTGGGGCTCCTACAATGAGCAGTTCTTC	CASSEEDLGWGSYNEQFF
TRBV4-1	-	-	TRBJ1-5	TGCGCCAGCAGCCAAGATCGAGTTCTACCCAATCAGCCCCAGCATTTT	CASSQDRVLPNQPQHF
TRBV3-1	few	-	TRBJ1-2	TGTGCCAGCAGCCGTCAAAACTATGGCTACACCTTC	CASSRQNYGYTF
TRBV28	-	-	TRBJ1-1	TGTGCCAGCAGTTTAAATCAGGGATGGACTGAAGCTTTCTTT	CASSLNQGWTEAFF
TRBV4-1	-	TRBD2	TRBJ2-7	TGCGCCAGCAGCTTCATAGCGGGGGACACCTACGAGCAGTACTTC	CASSFIAGDTYEQYF
TRBV20-1	-	-	TRBJ2-7	TGCAGTGCTAGTACAGGGTGGATAAAATACGAGCAGTACTTC	CSASTGWIKYEQYF
TRBV4-1	-	-	TRBJ2-1	TGCGCCAGCAGCCAAGTTGAGGGCGTTACAGGTATTGTGTTCTTC	CASSQVEGVTGIVFF
TRBV11-2	-	-	TRBJ2-2	TGTGCCAGCAGCTCCATTGGGGAGCTGTTTTTT	CASSSIGELFF
TRBV3-1	-	-	TRBJ1-1	TGTGCCAGCAGCAGAGGAGGGGCAACTGAAGCTTTCTTT	CASSRGGATEAFF
TRBV6-5	-	-	TRBJ2-1	TGTGCCAGCAGTTCGAGGTACAATGAGCAGTTCTTC	CASSSRYNEQFF
TRBV6-5	once	TRBD1	TRBJ1-5	TGTGCCAGCAGTCATAGGACAGGGGAGAATCAGCCCCAGCATTTT	CASSHRTGENQPQHF
TRBV9	-	TRBD1	TRBJ2-7	TGTGCCAGCAGCGTAGGAGGGGGCGCTTTCTCCGAGCAGTACTTC	CASSVGGGAFSEQYF
TRBV7-9	-	TRBD1	TRBJ1-2	TGTGCCAGCAGCATACGGGACAGAGAGAATGGCTACACCTTC	CASSIRDRENGYTF
TRBV29-1	-	-	TRBJ2-2	TGCAGCGTTGAGGGAGAGGAGAACACCGGGGAGCTGTTTTTT	CSVEGEENTGELFF
TRBV28	-	TRBD1	TRBJ2-7	TGTGCCAGCAGTTCCCGCCGGGGACAGGGGGAGTACGAGCAGTACTTC	CASSSRRGQGEYEQYF
TRBV29-1	-	TRBD2	TRBJ2-2	TGCAGCGTTGGGGGAGGGCTAAACACCGGGGAGCTGTTTTTT	CSVGGGLNTGELFF
TRBV27	-	-	TRBJ1-2	TGTGCCAGCAGCTACCGCGGACAGCCTAACTATGGCTACACCTTC	CASSYRGQPNYGYTF
TRBV28	-	-	TRBJ2-7	TGTGCCAGCAGCAACCCCGGGACCTACGAGCAGTACTTC	CASSNPGTYEQYF
TRBV29-1	-	-	TRBJ1-2	TGCAGCGTCCTTTCGTCCAGCCTTAACTATGGCTACACCTTC	CSVLSSSLNYGYTF
TRBV29-1	-	-	TRBJ1-5	TGCAGCGTTGCTAGGGGAAGCAATCAGCCCCAGCATTTT	CSVARGSNQPQHF
TRBV20-1	-	-	TRBJ1-5	TGCAGTGCTAGAGAGCAGGGCCTCAATCAGCCCCAGCATTTT	CSAREQGLNQPQHF
TRBV20-1	-	-	TRBJ1-6	TGCAGTGCCCGAGGCCAGGGTAGCTCACCCCTCCACTTT	CSARGQGSSPLHF
TRBV12-3/TRBV12-4	-	TRBD1	TRBJ1-2	TGTGCCAGCAGTCTCGACAGGGGGCTAGGCTACACCTTC	CASSLDRGLGYTF
TRBV5-6	-	-	TRBJ2-7	TGTGCCAGCAGCTCCAGCTACTACGAGCAGTACTTC	CASSSSYYEQYF
TRBV7-9	once	-	TRBJ1-4	TGTGCCAGCAGCTTCCCCGCAACTAATGAAAAACTGTTTTTT	CASSFPATNEKLFF
TRBV9	-	-	TRBJ2-5	TGTGCCAGCGCCAGGGGGGTTCAAGAGACCCAGTACTTC	CASARGVQETQYF
TRBV4-1	-	-	TRBJ2-3	TGCGCCAGCAGCCAAGTATTACGAGGGATCGATAGCACAGATACGCAGTATTTT	CASSQVLRGIDSTDTQYF
TRBV20-1	-	-	TRBJ1-2	TGCAGTGCTAGGCGTCCGGGACTGGGACACGATGGCTACACCTTC	CSARRPGLGHDGYTF
TRBV29-1	-	-	TRBJ2-7	TGCAGCGGGGGCGGGATGACCGACGAGCAGTACTTC	CSGGGMTDEQYF
TRBV29-1	-	-	TRBJ1-2	TGCAGCGTCGAACCTCAGGCGTGGGATGGCTACACCTTC	CSVEPQAWDGYTF
TRBV20-1	-	-	TRBJ1-4	TGCAGTGCTAGAGATCCCAGGGGAAAGGAAAAACTGTTTTTT	CSARDPRGKEKLFF
TRBV9	-	-	TRBJ1-1	TGTGCCAGCAGCGTCGGTCCAATCGGCACTGAAGCTTTCTTT	CASSVGPIGTEAFF
TRBV15	-	-	TRBJ1-3	TGTGCCACCAGCAGAGATCTCAGAAACACCATATATTTT	CATSRDLRNTIYF
TRBV6-5	-	-	TRBJ2-5	TGTGCCAGCAGTATCCGTGGAGGAGAGACCCAGTACTTC	CASSIRGGETQYF
TRBV3-1	-	TRBD1	TRBJ1-2	TGTGCCAGCAGCCCGCTAGCATCCGGACAGGGGACAGGAACGAATGGCTACACCTTC	CASSPLASGQGTGTNGYTF
TRBV5-6	-	TRBD2	TRBJ2-1	TGTGCCAGCAGCCTTAGCGGGAGGTTGAATGAGCAGTTCTTC	CASSLSGRLNEQFF
TRBV12-3/TRBV12-4	-	-	TRBJ1-5	TGTGCCAGCAGGGAAGTAGGCAATCAGCCCCAGCATTTT	CASREVGNQPQHF
TRBV12-3/TRBV12-4	once	-	TRBJ2-3	TGTGCCAGCAGTTTTTGGGACGGGGGCACAGATACGCAGTATTTT	CASSFWDGGTDTQYF
TRBV12-3/TRBV12-4	-	TRBD1	TRBJ1-4	TGTGCCAGCAGCCGGGGACAGGGTGCTTTAGGTGAAAAACTGTTTTTT	CASSRGQGALGEKLFF
TRBV6-4	-	-	TRBJ2-3	TGTGCCAGCAGTGATTCAGCGACAGATACGCAGTATTTT	CASSDSATDTQYF
TRBV5-1	once	-	TRBJ1-3	TGCGCCAGCAGCTTGGGATCCTTCTCTGGAAACACCATATATTTT	CASSLGSFSGNTIYF
TRBV4-1	-	-	TRBJ1-1	TGCGCCAGCAGGGGACGGAAGGCTGAAGCTTTCTTT	CASRGRKAEAFF
TRBV7-6	-	TRBD2	TRBJ2-1	TGTGCCAGCAGCTTCGGGACTAATGCTGAGCAGTTCTTC	CASSFGTNAEQFF
TRBV7-2	-	-	TRBJ2-1	TGTGCCAGCAGCTTAGCGGCCCCCTACAATGAGCAGTTCTTC	CASSLAAPYNEQFF
TRBV29-1	once	TRBD1	TRBJ1-1	TGCAGCGTAGGGACAGTTAACACTGAAGCTTTCTTT	CSVGTVNTEAFF